Shown below are 6 T cell receptor beta chains from a single sample sequenced in a study of T-cell reconstitution after alpha-beta-depleted transplantation in children (dated by TCRdb to the mid-2010s). Preparation of the library involved PCR. Data came from an Illumina HiSeq 2500. To normalize quantification of the TCRbeta repertoire, the TCR libraries were built with molecular barcoding that relied on unique molecular identifiers. TCRdb trimmed the raw reads at Q25, called clones with MiXCR and kept productive beta chains. For every CDR3 protein sequence, its rows merge into one entry that carries the most common genes and DNA. Within this sample are hundreds of thousands of distinct CDR3 sequences, with around 16% of them counted one time only. Approximately 1% of the sample lies in the top ten. The sample consisted of PBMCs from the stem cell graft donor, taken from the stem cell graft. These receptor sequences come from a human donor who donated a stem cell graft to a child with acute myeloid leukemia.

This clonotype was detected a few times. V is TRBV6-1 and J is TRBJ2-1; D may match TRBD1 or TRBD2 (5 bases each). This CDR3 comprises 15 residues. Germline-derived CDR1 and CDR2 are MNHNS and SASEGT. V lost 2 bases, J lost 3 bases, and 11 bases lay in between. In DNA, the CDR3 is TGTGCCAGCAGTGAAAGTAGGGGAGACTACAATGAGCAGTTCTTC. Its protein is CASSESRGDYNEQFF.

This sequence joins TRBV7-9 and TRBJ2-6; no clear D. V was pared by 4 bases and J by 2 bases, with 15 bases between. Germline CDR1 SEHNR, CDR2 FQNEAQ (reference sequence). The CDR3 contains 17 residues. The CDR3 here is CASSCWETQTGANVLTF. DNA of the CDR3: TGTGCCAGCAGCTGTTGGGAAACTCAAACTGGGGCCAACGTCCTGACTTTC. The full variable domain, rest sourced from reference TRBV7-9 and TRBJ2-6, is DTGVSQNPRHKITKRGQNVTFRCDPISEHNRLYWYRQTLGQGPEFLTYFQNEAQLEKSRLLSDRFSAERPKGSFSTLEIQRTEQGDSAMYLCASSCWETQTGANVLTFGAGSRLTVL.

This clonotype was counted between two and nine times. The chain links TRBV20-1 to TRBJ2-1; D not certain. This CDR3 region has 14 residues. Germline assignment: CDR1 DFQATT and CDR2 SNEGSKA (reference sequence). The V gene lost 4 bases and the J gene lost 8 bases, with 18 bases spanning the gap. The CDR3 sequence is CSATEPLSFDEQFF. CDR3 sequence (DNA): TGCAGTGCTACCGAACCTCTCAGTTTCGATGAGCAGTTCTTC.

Ten or more counts support this clonotype. The gene calls are TRBV11-3 and TRBJ2-7, with 7 bases lining up with TRBD2. Germline V gene sequence: CDR1 SGHNT, CDR2 YENEEA. The CDR3 contains 16 residues. Trimming removed 4 bases from V and 3 bases from J; junction bases left unmatched: 12. CDR3 DNA sequence: TGTGCCAGCAGCTCATACCATCTCTCGGGGGGCTACGAGCAGTACGTC. Its translation is CASSSYHLSGGYEQYV.

As concerns this clonotype: A much larger clone lies one base from this, so it may be a read error. J is TRBJ1-1 and V is TRBV10-3; the match to TRBD1 covers 7 bases. CDR3 size: 11 residues. Looked up from germline, CDR1 is ENHRY and CDR2 is SYGVKD. The trim removed 7 bases at V and 11 bases at J, leaving 7 bases unmatched. The CDR3 loop reads CAITKGQEAFF. CDR3 nucleotide sequence: TGTGCCATCACGAAAGGACAGGAGGCTTTCTTT.

This chain links TRBV20-1 with TRBJ2-2; 11 bases are a match to TRBD1. V lost 5 bases, J lost 8 bases, and 13 bases stayed unmatched. Per germline, CDR1 DFQATT and CDR2 SNEGSKA (reference sequence). This CDR3 has 16 residues. CDR3 DNA: TGCAGTGCTCGGACTAGAGGGACAGGGGGTAGGGGGGAGCTGTTTTTT. Its translation: CSARTRGTGGRGELFF.